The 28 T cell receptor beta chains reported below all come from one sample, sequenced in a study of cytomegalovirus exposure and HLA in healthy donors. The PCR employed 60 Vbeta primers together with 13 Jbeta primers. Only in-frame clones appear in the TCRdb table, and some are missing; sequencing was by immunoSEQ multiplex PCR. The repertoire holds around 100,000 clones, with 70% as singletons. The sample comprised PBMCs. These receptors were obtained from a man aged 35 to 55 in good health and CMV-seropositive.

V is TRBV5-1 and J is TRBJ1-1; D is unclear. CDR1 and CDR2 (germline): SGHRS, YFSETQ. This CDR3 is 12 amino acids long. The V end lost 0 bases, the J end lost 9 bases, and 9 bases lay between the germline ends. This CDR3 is CASSLVSTQAFF. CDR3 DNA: TGCGCCAGCAGCTTGGTCAGTACCCAAGCTTTCTTT.

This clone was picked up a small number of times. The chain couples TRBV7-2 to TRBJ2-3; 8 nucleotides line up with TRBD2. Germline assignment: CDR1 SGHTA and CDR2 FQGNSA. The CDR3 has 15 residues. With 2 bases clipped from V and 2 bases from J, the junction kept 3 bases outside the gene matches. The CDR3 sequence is CASSLSAGDTDTQYF. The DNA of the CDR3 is TGTGCCAGCAGCTTATCAGCGGGGGACACAGATACGCAGTATTTT.

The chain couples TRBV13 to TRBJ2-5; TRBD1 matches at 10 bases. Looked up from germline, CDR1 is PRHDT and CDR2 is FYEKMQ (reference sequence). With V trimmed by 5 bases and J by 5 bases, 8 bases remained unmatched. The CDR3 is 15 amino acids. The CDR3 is CASSPGTGAVETQYF. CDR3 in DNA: TGTGCCAGCAGCCCCGGGACAGGGGCGGTCGAGACCCAGTACTTC.

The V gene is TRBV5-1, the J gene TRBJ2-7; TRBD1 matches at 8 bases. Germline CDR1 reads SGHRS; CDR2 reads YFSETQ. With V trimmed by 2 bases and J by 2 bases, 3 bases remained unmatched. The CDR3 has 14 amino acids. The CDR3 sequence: CASSFQGAPYEQYF. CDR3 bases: TGCGCCAGCAGCTTCCAGGGGGCCCCCTACGAGCAGTACTTC.

The CDR3 DNA is TGTGCCAGTAAGCGGGAGGCTAGCACAGATACGCAGTATTTT. Amino acid sequence: CASKREASTDTQYF. The genes are TRBV7-9 and TRBJ2-3; TRBD2 agrees at 9 bases. The CDR3 has 14 amino acids. The germline CDR1 and CDR2 sequences are SEHNR and FQNEAQ (reference sequence). J was trimmed by 0 bases and V by 9 bases; bases with no gene match: 4.

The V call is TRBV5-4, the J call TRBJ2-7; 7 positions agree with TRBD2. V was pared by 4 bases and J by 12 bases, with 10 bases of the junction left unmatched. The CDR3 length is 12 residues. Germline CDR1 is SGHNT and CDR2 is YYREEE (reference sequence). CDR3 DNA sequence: TGTGCCAGCAGCGGGGTTGGGGGGGACCCGTACTTC. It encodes CASSGVGGDPYF.

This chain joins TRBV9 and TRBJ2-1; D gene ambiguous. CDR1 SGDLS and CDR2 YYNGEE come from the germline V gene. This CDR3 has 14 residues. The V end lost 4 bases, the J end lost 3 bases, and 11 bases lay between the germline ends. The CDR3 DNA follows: TGTGCCAGCAGCCCCTCCGGCGGCTACAATGAGCAGTTCTTC. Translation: CASSPSGGYNEQFF.

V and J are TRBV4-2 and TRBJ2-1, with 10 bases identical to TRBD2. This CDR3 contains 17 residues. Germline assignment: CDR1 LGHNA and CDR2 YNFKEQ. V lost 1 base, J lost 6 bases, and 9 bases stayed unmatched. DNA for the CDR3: TGTGCCAGCAGCCAAGGCCTGACTAGCGGGCGGGGCAATGAGCAGTTCTTC. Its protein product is CASSQGLTSGRGNEQFF.

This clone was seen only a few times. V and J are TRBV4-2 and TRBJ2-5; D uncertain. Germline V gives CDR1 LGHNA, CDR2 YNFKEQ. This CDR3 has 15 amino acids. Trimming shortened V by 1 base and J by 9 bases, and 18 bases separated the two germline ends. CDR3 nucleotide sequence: TGTGCCAGCAGCCAAGGACTCATCTTGACGTCAGCCCAGTACTTC. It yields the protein CASSQGLILTSAQYF.

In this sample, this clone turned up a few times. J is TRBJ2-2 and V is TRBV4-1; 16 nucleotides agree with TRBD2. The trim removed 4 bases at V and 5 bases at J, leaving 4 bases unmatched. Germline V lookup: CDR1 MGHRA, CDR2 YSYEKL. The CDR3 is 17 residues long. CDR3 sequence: CASSPGGLAGGTGELFF. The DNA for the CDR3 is TGCGCCAGCAGCCCTGGGGGACTAGCGGGAGGGACCGGGGAGCTGTTTTTT.

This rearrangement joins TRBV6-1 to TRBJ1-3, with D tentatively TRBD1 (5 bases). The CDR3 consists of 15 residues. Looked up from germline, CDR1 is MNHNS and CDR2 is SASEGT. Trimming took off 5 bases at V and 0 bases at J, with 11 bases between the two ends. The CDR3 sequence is CASSLDTNSGNTIYF. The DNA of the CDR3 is TGTGCCAGCAGTCTGGACACCAACTCTGGAAACACCATATATTTT.

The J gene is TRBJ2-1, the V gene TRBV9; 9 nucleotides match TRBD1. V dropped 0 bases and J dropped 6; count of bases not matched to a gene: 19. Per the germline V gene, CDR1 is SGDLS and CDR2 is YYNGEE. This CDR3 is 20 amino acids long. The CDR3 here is CASSVGLLKRDREPLNEQFF. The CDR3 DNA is TGTGCCAGCAGCGTAGGTTTATTGAAGAGGGACAGGGAGCCCCTCAATGAGCAGTTCTTC.

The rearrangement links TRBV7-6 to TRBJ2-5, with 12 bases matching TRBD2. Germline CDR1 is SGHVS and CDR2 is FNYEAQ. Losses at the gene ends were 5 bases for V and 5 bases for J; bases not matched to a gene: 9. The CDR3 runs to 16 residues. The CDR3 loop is CASSPQLAGGGETQYF. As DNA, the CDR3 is TGTGCCAGCAGCCCCCAACTAGCGGGAGGTGGGGAGACCCAGTACTTC. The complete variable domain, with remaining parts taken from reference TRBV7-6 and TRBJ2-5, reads GAGVSQSPRYKVTKRGQDVALRCDPISGHVSLYWYRQALGQGPEFLTYFNYEAQQDKSGLPNDRFSAERPEGSISTLTIQRTEQRDSAMYRCASSPQLAGGGETQYFGPGTRLLVL.

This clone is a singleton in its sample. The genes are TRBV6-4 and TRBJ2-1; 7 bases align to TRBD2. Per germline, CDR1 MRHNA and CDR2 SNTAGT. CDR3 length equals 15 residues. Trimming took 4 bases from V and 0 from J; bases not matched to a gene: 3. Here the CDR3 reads CASSASGTSYNEQFF. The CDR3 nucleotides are TGTGCCAGCAGTGCTAGCGGAACCTCCTACAATGAGCAGTTCTTC.

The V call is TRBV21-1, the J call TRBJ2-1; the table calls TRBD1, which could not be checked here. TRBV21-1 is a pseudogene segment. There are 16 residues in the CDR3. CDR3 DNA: TGTGCCAGCAGCAAATGGACAGGGGGTTCCTACAATGAGCAGTTCTTC. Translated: CASSKWTGGSYNEQFF.

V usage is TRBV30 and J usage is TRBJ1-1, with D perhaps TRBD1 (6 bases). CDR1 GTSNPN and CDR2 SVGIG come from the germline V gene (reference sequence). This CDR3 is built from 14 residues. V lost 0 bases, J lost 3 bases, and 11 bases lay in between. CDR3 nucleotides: TGTGCCTGGAGTGTACCTGGACAGCACACTGAAGCTTTCTTT. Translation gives CAWSVPGQHTEAFF.

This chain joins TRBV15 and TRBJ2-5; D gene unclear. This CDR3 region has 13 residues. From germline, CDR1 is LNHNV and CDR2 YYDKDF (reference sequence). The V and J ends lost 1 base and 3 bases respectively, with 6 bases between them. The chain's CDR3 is CATSRGAKETQYF. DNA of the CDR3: TGTGCCACCAGCAGAGGGGCCAAAGAGACCCAGTACTTC. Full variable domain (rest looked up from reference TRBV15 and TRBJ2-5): DAMVIQNPRYQVTQFGKPVTLSCSQTLNHNVMYWYQQKSSQAPKLLFHYYDKDFNNEADTPDNFQSRRPNTSFCFLDIRSPGLGDTAMYLCATSRGAKETQYFGPGTRLLVL.

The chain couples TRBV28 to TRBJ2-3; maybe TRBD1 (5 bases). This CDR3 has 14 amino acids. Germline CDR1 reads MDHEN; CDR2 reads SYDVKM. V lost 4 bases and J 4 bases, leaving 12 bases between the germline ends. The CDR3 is CASSSQGLADTQYF. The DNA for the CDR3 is TGTGCCAGCAGTTCCCAGGGATTGGCAGATACGCAGTATTTT. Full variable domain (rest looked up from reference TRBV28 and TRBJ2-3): DVKVTQSSRYLVKRTGEKVFLECVQDMDHENMFWYRQDPGLGLRLIYFSYDVKMKEKGDIPEGYSVSREKKERFSLILESASTNQTSMYLCASSSQGLADTQYFGPGTRLTVL.

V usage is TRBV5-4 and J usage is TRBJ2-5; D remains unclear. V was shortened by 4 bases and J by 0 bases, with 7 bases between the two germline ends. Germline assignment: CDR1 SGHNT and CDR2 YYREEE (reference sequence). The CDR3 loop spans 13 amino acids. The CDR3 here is CASSAENQETQYF. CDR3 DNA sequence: TGTGCCAGCAGCGCGGAAAACCAAGAGACCCAGTACTTC.

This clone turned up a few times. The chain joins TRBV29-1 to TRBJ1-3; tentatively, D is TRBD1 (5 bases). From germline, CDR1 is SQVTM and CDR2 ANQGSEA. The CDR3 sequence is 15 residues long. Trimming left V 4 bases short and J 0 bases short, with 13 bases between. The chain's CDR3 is CSVGSQGRSGNTIYF. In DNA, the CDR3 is TGCAGCGTTGGAAGCCAGGGCCGCTCTGGAAACACCATATATTTT.

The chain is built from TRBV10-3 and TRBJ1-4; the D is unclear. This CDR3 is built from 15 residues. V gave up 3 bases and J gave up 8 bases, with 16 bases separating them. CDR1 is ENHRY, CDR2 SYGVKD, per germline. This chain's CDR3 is CAISDPGGYDEKLFF. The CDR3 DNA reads TGTGCCATCAGTGATCCCGGAGGGTACGACGAAAAACTGTTTTTT.

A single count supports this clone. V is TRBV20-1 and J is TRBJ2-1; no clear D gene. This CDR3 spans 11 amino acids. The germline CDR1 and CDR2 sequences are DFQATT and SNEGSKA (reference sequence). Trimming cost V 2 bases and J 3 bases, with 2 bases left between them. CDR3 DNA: TGCAGTGCTAGATACTACAATGAGCAGTTCTTC. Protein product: CSARYYNEQFF.

CDR3 sequence (DNA): TGCAGCATGAAGCCCACGAGCTCCTACAATGAGCAGTTCTTC. It codes for CSMKPTSSYNEQFF. This chain uses TRBV29-1 with TRBJ2-1; no clear D gene. Germline CDR1 and CDR2: SQVTM and ANQGSEA. The V end lost 8 bases, the J end lost 0 bases, and 14 bases lay between the germline ends. The CDR3 contains 14 residues.

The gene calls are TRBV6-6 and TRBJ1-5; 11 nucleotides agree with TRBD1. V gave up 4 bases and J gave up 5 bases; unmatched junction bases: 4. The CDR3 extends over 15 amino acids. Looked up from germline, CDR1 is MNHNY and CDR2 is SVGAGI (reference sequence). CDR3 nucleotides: TGTGCCAGCAGTTCCGGACAGGGGGCCTATCAGCCCCAGCATTTT. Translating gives CASSSGQGAYQPQHF.

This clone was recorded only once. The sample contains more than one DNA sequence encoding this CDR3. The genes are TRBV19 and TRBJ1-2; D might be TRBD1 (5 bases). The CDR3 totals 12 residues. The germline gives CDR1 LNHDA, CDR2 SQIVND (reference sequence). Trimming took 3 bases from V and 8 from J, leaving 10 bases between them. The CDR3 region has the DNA TGTGCCAGTAGTATCGGCGGGGACGGCTACACCTTC. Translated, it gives CASSIGGDGYTF.

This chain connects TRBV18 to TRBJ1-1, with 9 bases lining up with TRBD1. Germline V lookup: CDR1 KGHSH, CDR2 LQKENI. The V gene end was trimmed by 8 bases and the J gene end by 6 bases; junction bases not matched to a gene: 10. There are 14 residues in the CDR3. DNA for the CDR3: TGTGCCAGCCGTGTGGGACAGGGTGACGCTGAAGCTTTCTTT. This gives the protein CASRVGQGDAEAFF.

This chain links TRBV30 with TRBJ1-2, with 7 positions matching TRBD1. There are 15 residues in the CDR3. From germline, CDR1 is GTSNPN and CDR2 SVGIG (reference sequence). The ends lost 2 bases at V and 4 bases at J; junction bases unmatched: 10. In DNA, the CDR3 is TGTGCCTGGAGTTTACGGGCAGGGGGAGGCTATGGCTACACCTTC. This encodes CAWSLRAGGGYGYTF.

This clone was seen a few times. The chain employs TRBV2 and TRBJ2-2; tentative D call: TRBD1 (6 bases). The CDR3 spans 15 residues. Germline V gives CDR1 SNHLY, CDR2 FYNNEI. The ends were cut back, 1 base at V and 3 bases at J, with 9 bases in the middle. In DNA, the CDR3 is TGTGCCAGCAGTGAAGAGGACAGTTACACCGGGGAGCTGTTTTTT. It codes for CASSEEDSYTGELFF.